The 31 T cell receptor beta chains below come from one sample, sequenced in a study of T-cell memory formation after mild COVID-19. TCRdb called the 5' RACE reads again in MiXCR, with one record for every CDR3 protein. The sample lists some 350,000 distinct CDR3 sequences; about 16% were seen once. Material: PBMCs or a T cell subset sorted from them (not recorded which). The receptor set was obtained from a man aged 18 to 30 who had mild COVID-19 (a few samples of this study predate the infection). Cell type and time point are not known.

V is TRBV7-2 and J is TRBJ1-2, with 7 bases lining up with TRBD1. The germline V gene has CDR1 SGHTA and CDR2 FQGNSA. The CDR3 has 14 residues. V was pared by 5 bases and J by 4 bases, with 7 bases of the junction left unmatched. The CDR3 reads CASSATGTVYGYTF. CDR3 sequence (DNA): TGTGCCAGCAGCGCAACCGGGACAGTCTATGGCTACACCTTC.

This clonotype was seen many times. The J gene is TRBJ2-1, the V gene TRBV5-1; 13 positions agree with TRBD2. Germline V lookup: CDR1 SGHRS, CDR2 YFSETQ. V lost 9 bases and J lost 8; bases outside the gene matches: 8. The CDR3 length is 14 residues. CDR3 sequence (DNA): TGCGCCATCATGACTAGCGGGGGGCTATATGAGCAGTTCTTC. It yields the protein CAIMTSGGLYEQFF.

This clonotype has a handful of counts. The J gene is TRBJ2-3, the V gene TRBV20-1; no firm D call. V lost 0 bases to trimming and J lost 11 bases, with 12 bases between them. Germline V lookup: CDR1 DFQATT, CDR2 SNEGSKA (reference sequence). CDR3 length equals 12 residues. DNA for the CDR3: TGCAGTGCTAGAGAGCTAGGAAGGGAGCAGTATTTT. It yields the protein CSARELGREQYF.

The chain's CDR3 is CASSEEQGGGETQYF. Here the CDR3 DNA reads TGTGCCAGCAGCGAGGAACAGGGGGGAGGTGAGACCCAGTACTTC. The chain couples TRBV9 to TRBJ2-5, with 8 bases fitting TRBD1. CDR1 SGDLS and CDR2 YYNGEE come from the germline V gene. The length of the CDR3 is 15 residues. V lost 3 bases and J lost 5; bases outside the gene matches: 9.

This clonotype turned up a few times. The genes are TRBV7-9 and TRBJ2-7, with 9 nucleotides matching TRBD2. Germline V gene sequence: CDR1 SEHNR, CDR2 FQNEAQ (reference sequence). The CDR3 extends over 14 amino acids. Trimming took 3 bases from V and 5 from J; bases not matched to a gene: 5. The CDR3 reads CASSFASGENEQYV. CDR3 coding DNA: TGTGCCAGCAGCTTTGCTAGCGGGGAAAACGAGCAGTACGTC.

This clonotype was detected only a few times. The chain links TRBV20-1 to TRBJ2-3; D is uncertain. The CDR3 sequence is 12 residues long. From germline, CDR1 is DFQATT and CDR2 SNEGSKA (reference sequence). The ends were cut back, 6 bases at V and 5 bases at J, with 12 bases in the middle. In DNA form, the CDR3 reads TGCAGTGCGGATTGGGGTCAAGATACGCAGTATTTT. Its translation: CSADWGQDTQYF.

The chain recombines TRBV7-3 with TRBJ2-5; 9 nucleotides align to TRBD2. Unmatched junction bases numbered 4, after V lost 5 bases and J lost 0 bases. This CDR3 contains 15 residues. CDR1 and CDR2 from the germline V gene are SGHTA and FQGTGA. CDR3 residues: CASSPSGAYQETQYF. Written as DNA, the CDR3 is TGTGCCAGCAGCCCTAGCGGGGCGTACCAAGAGACCCAGTACTTC.

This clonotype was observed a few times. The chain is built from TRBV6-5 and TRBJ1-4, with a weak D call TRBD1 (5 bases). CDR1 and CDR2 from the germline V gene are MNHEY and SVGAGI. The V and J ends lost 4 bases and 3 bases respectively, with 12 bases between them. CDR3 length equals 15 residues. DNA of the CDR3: TGTGCCAGCAGTTCCAAAGGGGATCCTAATGAAAAACTGTTTTTT. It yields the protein CASSSKGDPNEKLFF.

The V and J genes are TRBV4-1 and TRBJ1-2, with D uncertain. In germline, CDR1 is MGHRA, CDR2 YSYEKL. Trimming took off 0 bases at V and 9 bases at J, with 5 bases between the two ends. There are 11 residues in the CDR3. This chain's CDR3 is CASSQESSYTF. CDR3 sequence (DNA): TGCGCCAGCAGCCAAGAGTCCAGCTACACCTTC.

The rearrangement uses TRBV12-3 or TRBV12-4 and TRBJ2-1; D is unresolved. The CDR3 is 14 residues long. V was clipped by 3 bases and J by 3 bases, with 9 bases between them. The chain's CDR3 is CASSLRRHYNEQFF. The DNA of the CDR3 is TGTGCCAGCAGTTTGCGACGACACTACAATGAGCAGTTCTTC.

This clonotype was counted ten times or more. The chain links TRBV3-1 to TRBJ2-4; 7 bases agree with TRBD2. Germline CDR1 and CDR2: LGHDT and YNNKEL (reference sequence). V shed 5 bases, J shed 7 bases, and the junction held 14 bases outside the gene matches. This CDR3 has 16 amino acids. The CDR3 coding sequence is TGTGCCAGCAGCGGTCGGGACCGCGGGGGATGGAACATTCAGTACTTC. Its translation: CASSGRDRGGWNIQYF.

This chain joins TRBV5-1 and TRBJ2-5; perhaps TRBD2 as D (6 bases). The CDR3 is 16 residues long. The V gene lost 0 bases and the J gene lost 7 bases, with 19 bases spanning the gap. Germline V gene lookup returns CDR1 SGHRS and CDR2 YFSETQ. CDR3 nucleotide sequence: TGCGCCAGCAGCTTGGGTAATAGCGGACAAGAGGGGACCCAGTACTTC. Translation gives CASSLGNSGQEGTQYF.

This chain's CDR3 is CASSISGGAYNEQFF. CDR3 nucleotide sequence: TGTGCCAGCAGCATCAGCGGGGGGGCGTACAATGAGCAGTTCTTC. The V and J genes are TRBV7-9 and TRBJ2-1; 10 nucleotides line up with TRBD2. The germline gives CDR1 SEHNR, CDR2 FQNEAQ (reference sequence). The CDR3 contains 15 residues. Trimming cost V 5 bases and J 4 bases; bases outside gene matches: 5.

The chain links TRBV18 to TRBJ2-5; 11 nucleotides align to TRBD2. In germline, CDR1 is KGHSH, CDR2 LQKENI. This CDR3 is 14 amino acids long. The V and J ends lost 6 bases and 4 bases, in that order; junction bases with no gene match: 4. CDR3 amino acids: CASSRTSGRETQYF. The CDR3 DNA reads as TGTGCCAGCTCGCGAACTAGCGGGAGAGAGACCCAGTACTTC.

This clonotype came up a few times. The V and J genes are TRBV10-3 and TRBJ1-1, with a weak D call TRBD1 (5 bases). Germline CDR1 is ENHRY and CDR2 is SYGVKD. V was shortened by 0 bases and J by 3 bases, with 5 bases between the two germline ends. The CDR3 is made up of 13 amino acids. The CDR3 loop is CAISESGDTEAFF. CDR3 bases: TGTGCCATCAGTGAGTCGGGGGACACTGAAGCTTTCTTT.

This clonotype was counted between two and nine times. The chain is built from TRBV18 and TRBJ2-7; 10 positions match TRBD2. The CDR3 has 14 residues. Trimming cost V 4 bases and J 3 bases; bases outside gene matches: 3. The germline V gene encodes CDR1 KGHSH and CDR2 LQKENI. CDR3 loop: CASSHSGGIYEQYF. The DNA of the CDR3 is TGTGCCAGCTCACATAGCGGGGGGATCTACGAGCAGTACTTC. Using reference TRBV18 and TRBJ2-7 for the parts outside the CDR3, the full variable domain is NAGVMQNPRHLVRRRGQEARLRCSPMKGHSHVYWYRQLPEEGLKFMVYLQKENIIDESGMPKERFSAEFPKEGPSILRIQQVVRGDSAAYFCASSHSGGIYEQYFGPGTRLTVT.

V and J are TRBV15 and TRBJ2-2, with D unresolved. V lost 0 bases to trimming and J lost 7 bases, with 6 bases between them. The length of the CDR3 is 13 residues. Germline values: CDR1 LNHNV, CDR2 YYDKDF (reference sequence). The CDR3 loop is CATSRDQHGELFF. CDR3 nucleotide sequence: TGTGCCACCAGCAGAGATCAACACGGGGAGCTGTTTTTT.

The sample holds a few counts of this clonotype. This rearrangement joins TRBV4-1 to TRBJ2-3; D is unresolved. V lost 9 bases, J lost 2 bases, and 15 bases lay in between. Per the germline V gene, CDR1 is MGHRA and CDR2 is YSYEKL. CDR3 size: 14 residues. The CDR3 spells CASGSDGSTDTQYF. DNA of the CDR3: TGCGCCAGTGGGTCCGACGGGTCCACAGATACGCAGTATTTT.

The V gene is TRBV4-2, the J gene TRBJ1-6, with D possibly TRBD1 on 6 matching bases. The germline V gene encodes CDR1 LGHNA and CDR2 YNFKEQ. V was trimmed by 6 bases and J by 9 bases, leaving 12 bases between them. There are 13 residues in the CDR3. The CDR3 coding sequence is TGTGCCAGCAGTCAACAGGGATTTTCACCCCTCCACTTT. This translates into CASSQQGFSPLHF.

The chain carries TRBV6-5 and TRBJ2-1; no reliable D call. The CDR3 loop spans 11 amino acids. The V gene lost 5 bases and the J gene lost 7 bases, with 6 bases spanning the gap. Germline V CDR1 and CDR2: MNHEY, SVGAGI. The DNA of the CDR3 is TGTGCCAGCAGTATGGGGAATGAGCAGTTCTTC. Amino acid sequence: CASSMGNEQFF.

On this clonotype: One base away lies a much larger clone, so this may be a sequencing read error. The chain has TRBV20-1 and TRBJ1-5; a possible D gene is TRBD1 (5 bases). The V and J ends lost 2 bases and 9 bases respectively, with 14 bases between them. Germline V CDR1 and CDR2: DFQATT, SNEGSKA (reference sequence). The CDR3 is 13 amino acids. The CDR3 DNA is TGCAGTGCTAGATACCAGGGTGTTCGGCCCCAGCATTTT. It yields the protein CSARYQGVRPQHF.

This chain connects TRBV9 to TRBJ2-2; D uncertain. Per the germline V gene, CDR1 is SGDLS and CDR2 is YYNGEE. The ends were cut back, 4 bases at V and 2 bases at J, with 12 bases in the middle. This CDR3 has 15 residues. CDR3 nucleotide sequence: TGTGCCAGCAGCTTGAGGACCGAAAACACCGGGGAGCTGTTTTTT. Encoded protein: CASSLRTENTGELFF.

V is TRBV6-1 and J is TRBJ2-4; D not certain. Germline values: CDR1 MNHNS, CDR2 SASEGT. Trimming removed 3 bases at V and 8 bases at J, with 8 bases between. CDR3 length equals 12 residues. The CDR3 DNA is TGTGCCAGCAGTGAGAAGGGTCACATTCAGTACTTC. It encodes CASSEKGHIQYF.

CDR3 nucleotide sequence: TGTGCCAGCAGCTCCGCAGGGGCCTCCTCTCTCGAGCAGTACTTC. Its protein is CASSSAGASSLEQYF. The chain recombines TRBV7-6 with TRBJ2-7; perhaps TRBD1 as D (6 bases). V lost 4 bases and J lost 6, with 19 bases in between. The CDR3 is made up of 15 amino acids. Germline V lookup: CDR1 SGHVS, CDR2 FNYEAQ.

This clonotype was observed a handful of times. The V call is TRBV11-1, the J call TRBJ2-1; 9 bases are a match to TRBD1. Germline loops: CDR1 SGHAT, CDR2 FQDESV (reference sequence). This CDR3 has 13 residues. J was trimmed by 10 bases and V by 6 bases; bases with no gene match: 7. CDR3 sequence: CASSGGQGREQFF. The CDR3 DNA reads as TGTGCCAGCAGTGGGGGACAGGGTCGGGAGCAGTTCTTC.

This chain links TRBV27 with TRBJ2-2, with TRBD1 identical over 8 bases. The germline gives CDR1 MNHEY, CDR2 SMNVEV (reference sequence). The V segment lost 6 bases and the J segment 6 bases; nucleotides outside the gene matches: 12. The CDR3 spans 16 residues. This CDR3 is CASSSSTGTGAGELFF. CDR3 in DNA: TGTGCCAGCAGCAGTTCGACCGGGACAGGAGCCGGGGAGCTGTTTTTT.

The DNA for the CDR3 is TGCGCCAGCAGCTACGGGAGCGGGGCAACTTACACTGAAGCTTTCTTT. Translation: CASSYGSGATYTEAFF. The gene calls are TRBV5-1 and TRBJ1-1, with TRBD1 as a possible D gene (5 bases). The CDR3 spans 16 residues. Trimming left V 3 bases short and J 3 bases short, with 18 bases between. Per the germline V gene, CDR1 is SGHRS and CDR2 is YFSETQ.

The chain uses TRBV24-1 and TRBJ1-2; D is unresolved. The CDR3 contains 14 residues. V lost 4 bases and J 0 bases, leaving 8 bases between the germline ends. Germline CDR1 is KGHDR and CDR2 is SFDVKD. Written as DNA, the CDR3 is TGTGCCACCAGTGAGGGTTCTACTAACTATGGCTACACCTTC. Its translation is CATSEGSTNYGYTF.

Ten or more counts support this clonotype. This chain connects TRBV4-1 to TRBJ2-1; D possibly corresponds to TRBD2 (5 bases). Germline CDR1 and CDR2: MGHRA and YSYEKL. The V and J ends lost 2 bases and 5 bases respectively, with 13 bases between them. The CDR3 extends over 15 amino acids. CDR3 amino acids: CASSQRAGENNEQFF. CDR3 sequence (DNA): TGCGCCAGCAGCCAAAGGGCGGGCGAGAACAATGAGCAGTTCTTC.

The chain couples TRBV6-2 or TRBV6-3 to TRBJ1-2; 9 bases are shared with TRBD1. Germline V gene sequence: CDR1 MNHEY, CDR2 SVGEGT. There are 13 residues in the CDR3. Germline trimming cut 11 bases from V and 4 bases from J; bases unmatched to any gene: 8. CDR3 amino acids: CAGRDRVSYGYTF. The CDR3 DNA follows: TGTGCCGGCCGGGACAGGGTTTCCTATGGCTACACCTTC.

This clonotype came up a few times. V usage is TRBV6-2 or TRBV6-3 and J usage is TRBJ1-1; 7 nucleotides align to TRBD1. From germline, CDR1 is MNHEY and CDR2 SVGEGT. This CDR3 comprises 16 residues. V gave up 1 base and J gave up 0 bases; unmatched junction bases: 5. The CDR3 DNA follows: TGTGCCAGCAGTTACTTGGGACAGCACATGAACACTGAAGCTTTCTTT. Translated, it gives CASSYLGQHMNTEAFF.